Reported below is one TCR beta chain. The sample belongs to a study of early T cells in non-severe SARS-CoV-2 infection. Separate cDNA molecules each had unique molecular identifiers attached to them. Via MiXCR, TCRdb re-called the 5' RACE reads, giving one row per CDR3 protein. The sample carries approximately 90,000 distinct CDR3 sequences, 10% to 15% recorded once. Germline CDR1 and CDR2: MDHEN and SYDVKM. This CDR3 has 14 residues. Trimming removed 0 bases at V and 8 bases at J, with 13 bases between. The receptor was derived from an adult who was a healthcare worker with PCR-confirmed SARS-CoV-2 infection or an uninfected control (not recorded which). The chain has TRBV28 and TRBJ1-2; no clear D. Sequenced material: whole blood, taken at baseline. The CDR3 coding sequence is TGTGCCAGCAGTTTATGGAAGGGTTCGGAGGGCTACACCTTC. Amino acid sequence: CASSLWKGSEGYTF.